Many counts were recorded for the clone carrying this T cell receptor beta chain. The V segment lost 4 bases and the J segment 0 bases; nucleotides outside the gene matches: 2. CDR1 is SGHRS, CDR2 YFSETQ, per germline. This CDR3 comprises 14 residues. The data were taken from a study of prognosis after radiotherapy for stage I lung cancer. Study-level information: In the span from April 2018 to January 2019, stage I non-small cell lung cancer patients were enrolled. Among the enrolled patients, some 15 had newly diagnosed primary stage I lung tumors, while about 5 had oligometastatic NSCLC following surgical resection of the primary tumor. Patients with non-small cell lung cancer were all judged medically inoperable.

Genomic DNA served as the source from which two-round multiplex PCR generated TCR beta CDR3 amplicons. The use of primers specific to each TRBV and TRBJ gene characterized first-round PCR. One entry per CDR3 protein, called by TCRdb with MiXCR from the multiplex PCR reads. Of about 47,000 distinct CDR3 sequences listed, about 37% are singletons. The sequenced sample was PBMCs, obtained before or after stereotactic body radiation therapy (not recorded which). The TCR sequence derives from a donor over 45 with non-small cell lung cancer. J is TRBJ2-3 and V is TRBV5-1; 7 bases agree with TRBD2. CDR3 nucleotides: TGCGCCAGCAGCGGGACTATAAGCACAGATACGCAGTATTTT. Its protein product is CASSGTISTDTQYF.